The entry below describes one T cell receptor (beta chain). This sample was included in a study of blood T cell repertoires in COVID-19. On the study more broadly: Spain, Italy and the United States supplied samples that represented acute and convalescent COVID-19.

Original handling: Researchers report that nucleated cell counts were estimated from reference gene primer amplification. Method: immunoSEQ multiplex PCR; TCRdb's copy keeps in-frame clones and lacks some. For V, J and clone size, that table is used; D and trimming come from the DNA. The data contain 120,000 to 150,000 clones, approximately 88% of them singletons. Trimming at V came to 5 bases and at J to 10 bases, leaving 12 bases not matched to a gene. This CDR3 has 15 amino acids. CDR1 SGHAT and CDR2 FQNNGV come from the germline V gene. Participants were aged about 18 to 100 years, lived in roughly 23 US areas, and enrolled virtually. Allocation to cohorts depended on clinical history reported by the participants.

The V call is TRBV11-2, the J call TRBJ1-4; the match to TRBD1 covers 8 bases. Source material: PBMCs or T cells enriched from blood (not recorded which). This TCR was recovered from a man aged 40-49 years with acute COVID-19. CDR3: CASSTEGTGRRKLFF. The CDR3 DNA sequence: TGTGCCAGCAGCACCGAAGGGACAGGCCGAAGAAAACTGTTTTTT.